One sample yielded the 18 T cell receptor beta chains listed below, sequenced in a study of CXCR3-negative and CXCR3-positive naive CD8 T cells. The libraries of TRB cDNA were constructed through 5' RACE using UMI labels. TCRdb reprocessed the 5' RACE reads and stores each CDR3 protein as one record, lacking DNA. The table gives about 56,000 distinct CDR3 sequences; the top ten clones make up about 0.84% of it. Antigens for these TCRs are unknown. Study conclusions and caveats: Hydrophobicity of TRB CDR3s was greater in CXCR3-positive naive cells than in CXCR3-negative naive cells.

The sample taken for sequencing was naive CXCR3+ CD8+ T cells from blood. Indicated subset: CD45RO-CCR7+CD27+CD95- naive CD8+ T cells expressing CXCR3 (TNR3+). These receptor sequences come from a human donor in good health. Some clones in this sample may be carry-over from other donors' samples.

The chain joins TRBV19 to TRBJ2-7; TCRdb selects TRBD2, and the lack of DNA leaves this call unchecked. CDR3 length equals 17 residues. Germline CDR1 and CDR2: LNHDA and SQIVND (reference sequence). The CDR3 sequence: CASSIFLTRTAVYEQYF.

The chain has TRBV5-6 and TRBJ2-7. There are 14 residues in the CDR3. CDR1 and CDR2 (germline): SGHDT, YYEEEE. This CDR3 is CASSLRHPSYEQYF.

The chain links TRBV9 to TRBJ1-5. CDR1 and CDR2 from the germline V gene are SGDLS and YYNGEE. This CDR3 is built from 14 residues. The CDR3 reads CASSVAGLDQPQHF.

The chain couples TRBV6-5 to TRBJ1-1; TCRdb returns TRBD1, unconfirmable since there is no DNA. Germline assignment: CDR1 MNHEY and CDR2 SVGAGI. This CDR3 has 14 residues. This CDR3 reads CASSYSMGATEAFF.

J is TRBJ2-3 and V is TRBV7-2; the D gene TCRdb calls, TRBD2, cannot be checked with no DNA. CDR3 length: 16 residues. The germline V gene has CDR1 SGHTA and CDR2 FQGNSA. CDR3 residues: CASSLVGGGAGDTQYF.

J is TRBJ2-7 and V is TRBV28. This CDR3 has 12 amino acids. Germline V gives CDR1 MDHEN, CDR2 SYDVKM. Here the CDR3 reads CASSLSQIIFHF. Variable domain in full (rest from reference TRBV28 and TRBJ2-7): DVKVTQSSRYLVKRTGEKVFLECVQDMDHENMFWYRQDPGLGLRLIYFSYDVKMKEKGDIPEGYSVSREKKERFSLILESASTNQTSMYLCASSLSQIIFHFGPGTRLTVT.

V gene TRBV14 combines with J gene TRBJ2-7; checking the TCRdb D call of TRBD1 is not possible without DNA. This CDR3 comprises 14 residues. The germline CDR1 and CDR2 sequences are SGHDN and FVKESK. The CDR3 reads CASSQGQRPGEQYF.

This chain joins TRBV10-3 and TRBJ1-2; the TCRdb call, TRBD1, lacks DNA for checking. From germline, CDR1 is ENHRY and CDR2 SYGVKD. The length of the CDR3 is 17 residues. The CDR3 protein is CAISESSTGLRGYGYTF.

J is TRBJ1-1 and V is TRBV2. CDR3 length: 13 residues. Germline lookup yields CDR1 SNHLY and CDR2 FYNNEI. The CDR3 sequence: CASSNPGLTEAFF. Full variable domain (remainder filled in from reference TRBV2 and TRBJ1-1): EPEVTQTPSHQVTQMGQEVILRCVPISNHLYFYWYRQILGQKVEFLVSFYNNEISEKSEIFDDQFSVERPDGSNFTLKIRSTKLEDSAMYFCASSNPGLTEAFFGQGTRLTVV.

The rearrangement uses TRBV5-1 and TRBJ2-1; TCRdb proposes TRBD2, but this gene call is untestable without DNA. The CDR3 is 14 amino acids. The germline CDR1 and CDR2 sequences are SGHRS and YFSETQ. The CDR3: CASRIAGGNNEQFF.

The J gene is TRBJ1-1, the V gene TRBV7-9; TCRdb's D call of TRBD1 is untestable without DNA. The CDR3 spans 15 residues. Germline assignment: CDR1 SEHNR and CDR2 FQNEAQ (reference sequence). The CDR3 sequence is CASSLSQEPGGQAFF.

The chain carries TRBV5-6 and TRBJ2-7. Looked up from germline, CDR1 is SGHDT and CDR2 is YYEEEE. This CDR3 comprises 13 residues. CDR3 in amino acids: CASSLEADYEQYF.

This chain joins TRBV6-4 and TRBJ2-3; the D call from TCRdb, TRBD1, cannot be confirmed without DNA. The length of the CDR3 is 16 residues. CDR1 is MRHNA, CDR2 SNTAGT, per germline. CDR3 residues: CASSDSPGTTTDTQYF.

This rearrangement joins TRBV20-1 to TRBJ1-2; TCRdb proposes TRBD1, but this gene call is untestable without DNA. CDR3 size: 14 residues. The germline V gene encodes CDR1 DFQATT and CDR2 SNEGSKA (reference sequence). The CDR3 here is CSARSGGADYGYTF.

The chain joins TRBV20-1 to TRBJ2-7. Germline values: CDR1 DFQATT, CDR2 SNEGSKA (reference sequence). This CDR3 region has 13 residues. The CDR3 sequence: CSARVSGSYEQYF.

The genes are TRBV19 and TRBJ1-2. The CDR3 spans 16 residues. Germline CDR1 LNHDA, CDR2 SQIVND (reference sequence). CDR3 loop: CASSAMRRGRRYGYTF.

The rearrangement links TRBV6-6 to TRBJ2-2; no DNA is available, so the TRBD2 call from TCRdb remains unchecked. The CDR3 runs 16 residues. Germline lookup yields CDR1 MNHNY and CDR2 SVGAGI (reference sequence). The CDR3 sequence is CASSPSGGANTGELFF.

This sequence joins TRBV12-3 or TRBV12-4 and TRBJ1-1; TCRdb proposes TRBD1, but this gene call is untestable without DNA. The CDR3 spans 13 residues. CDR3: CASSRDREFEAFF.